This T cell receptor beta chain was sequenced in a study of shared clonotypes between healthy human individuals. Only in-frame clones appear in the TCRdb table, and some are missing; sequencing was by immunoSEQ multiplex PCR. The repertoire holds about 1 million clones, with approximately 72% as singletons. There are 11 residues in the CDR3. V was cut by 10 bases and J by 4 bases, with 9 bases left in between. The V gene's germline CDR1 is ENHRY and CDR2 SYGVKD. The chain uses TRBV10-3 and TRBJ2-3; D unresolved. The sample comprised memory CD4+ T cells sorted from blood. The subset: CD45RA-negative fraction. This receptor was taken from a man aged 18 to 30 in good health. The CDR3 coding sequence is TGTGCCACCCTACGAGCAGATACGCAGTATTTT. Translated, it gives CATLRADTQYF.